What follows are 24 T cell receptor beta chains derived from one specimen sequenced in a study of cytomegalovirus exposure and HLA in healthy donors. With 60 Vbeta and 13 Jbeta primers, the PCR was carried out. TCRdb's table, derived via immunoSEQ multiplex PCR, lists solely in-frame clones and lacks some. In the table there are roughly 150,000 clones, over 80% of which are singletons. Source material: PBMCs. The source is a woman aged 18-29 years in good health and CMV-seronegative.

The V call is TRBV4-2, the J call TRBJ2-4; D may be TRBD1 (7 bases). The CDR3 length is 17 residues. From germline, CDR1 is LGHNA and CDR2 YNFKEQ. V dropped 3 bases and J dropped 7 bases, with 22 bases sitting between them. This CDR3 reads CASSQKGAGTSPNIQYF. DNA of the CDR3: TGTGCCAGCAGCCAGAAGGGGGCGGGGACCTCCCCCAACATTCAGTACTTC.

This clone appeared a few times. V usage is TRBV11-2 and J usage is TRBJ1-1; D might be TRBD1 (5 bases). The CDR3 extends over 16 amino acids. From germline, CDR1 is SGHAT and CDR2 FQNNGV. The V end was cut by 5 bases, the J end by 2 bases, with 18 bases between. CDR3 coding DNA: TGTGCCAGCAGCCCCTCCAGGGTGGGGTCTAACACTGAAGCTTTCTTT. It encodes CASSPSRVGSNTEAFF.

In DNA form, the CDR3 reads TGTGCCAGCAGCCTATTTGGGGGGGAGACCCAGTACTTC. Translated: CASSLFGGETQYF. The chain has TRBV7-9 and TRBJ2-5, with a weak D call TRBD2 (6 bases). In germline, CDR1 is SEHNR, CDR2 FQNEAQ (reference sequence). Trimming shortened V by 5 bases and J by 5 bases, and 12 bases separated the two germline ends. CDR3 length equals 13 residues.

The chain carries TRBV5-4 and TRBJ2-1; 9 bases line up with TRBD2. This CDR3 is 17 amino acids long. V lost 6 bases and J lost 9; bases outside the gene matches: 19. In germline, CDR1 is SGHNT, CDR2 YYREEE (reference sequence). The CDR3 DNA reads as TGTGCCAGCACCCCCCCCACTGGCGGGGGGGCTCTCGCTGAGCAGTTCTTC. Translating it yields CASTPPTGGGALAEQFF.

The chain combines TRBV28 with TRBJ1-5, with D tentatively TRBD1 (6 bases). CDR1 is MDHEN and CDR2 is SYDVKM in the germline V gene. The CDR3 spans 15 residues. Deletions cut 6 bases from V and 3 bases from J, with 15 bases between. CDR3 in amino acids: CASSTQGRPNQPQHF. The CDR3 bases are TGTGCCAGCAGCACGCAGGGGCGCCCCAATCAGCCCCAGCATTTT.

The DNA of the CDR3 is TGTGCCAGCAGCGGTCCGGGACAGGGTGGATCAAAACTGTTTTTT. Encoded protein: CASSGPGQGGSKLFF. This chain uses TRBV9 with TRBJ1-4, with 9 bases identical to TRBD1. V dropped 3 bases and J dropped 10; count of bases not matched to a gene: 10. The germline V gene has CDR1 SGDLS and CDR2 YYNGEE. CDR3 size: 15 residues.

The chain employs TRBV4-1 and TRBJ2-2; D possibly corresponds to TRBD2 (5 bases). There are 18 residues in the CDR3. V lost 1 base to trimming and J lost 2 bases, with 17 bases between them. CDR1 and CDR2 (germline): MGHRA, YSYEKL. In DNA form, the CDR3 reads TGCGCCAGCAGCCAAGTTTTACCCGGACGGACTAACACCGGGGAGCTGTTTTTT. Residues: CASSQVLPGRTNTGELFF.

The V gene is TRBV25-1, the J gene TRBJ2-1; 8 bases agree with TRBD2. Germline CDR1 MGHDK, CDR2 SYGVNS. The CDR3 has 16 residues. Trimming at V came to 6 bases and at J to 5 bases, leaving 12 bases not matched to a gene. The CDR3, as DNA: TGTGCCAGCAGCCTGTTGACTAGCGTTATTGACAATGAGCAGTTCTTC. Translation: CASSLLTSVIDNEQFF.

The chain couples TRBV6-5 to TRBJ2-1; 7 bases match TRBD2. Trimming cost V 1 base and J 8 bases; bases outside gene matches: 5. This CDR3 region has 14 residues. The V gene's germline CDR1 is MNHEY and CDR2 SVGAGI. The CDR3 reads CASSYWEGGYEQFF. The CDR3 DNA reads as TGTGCCAGCAGTTACTGGGAGGGAGGGTATGAGCAGTTCTTC.

The CDR3 DNA follows: TGTGCCAGCAGCTCCCCCCGGGCGGGGGCGACGGGAGGGGAGCAGTACTTC. Its protein is CASSSPRAGATGGEQYF. This sequence joins TRBV11-3 and TRBJ2-7, with TRBD2 identical over 8 bases. CDR3 length: 17 residues. V dropped 4 bases and J dropped 7; count of bases not matched to a gene: 18. Germline CDR1 and CDR2: SGHNT and YENEEA.

CDR3 loop: CASSQDGTGWSNEQFF. CDR3 DNA sequence: TGTGCCAGCAGCCAGGACGGGACAGGGTGGAGCAATGAGCAGTTCTTC. The chain combines TRBV4-2 with TRBJ2-1; TRBD1 matches 9 bases. The CDR3 contains 16 residues. J lost 6 bases, V lost 3 bases, and 9 bases had no gene match. Germline V lookup: CDR1 LGHNA, CDR2 YNFKEQ.

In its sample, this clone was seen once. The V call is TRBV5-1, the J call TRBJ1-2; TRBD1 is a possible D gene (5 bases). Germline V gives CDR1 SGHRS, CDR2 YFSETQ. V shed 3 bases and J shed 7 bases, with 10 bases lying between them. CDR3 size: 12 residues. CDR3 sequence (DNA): TGCGCCAGCAGCTCTGACGGGGGTGGCTACACCTTC. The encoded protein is CASSSDGGGYTF.

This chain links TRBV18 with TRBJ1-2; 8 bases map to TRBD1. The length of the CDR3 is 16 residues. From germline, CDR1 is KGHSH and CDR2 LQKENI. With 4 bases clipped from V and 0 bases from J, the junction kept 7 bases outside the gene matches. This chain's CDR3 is CASSHPGQAPNYGYTF. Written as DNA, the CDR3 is TGTGCCAGCTCACACCCGGGACAGGCGCCTAACTATGGCTACACCTTC.

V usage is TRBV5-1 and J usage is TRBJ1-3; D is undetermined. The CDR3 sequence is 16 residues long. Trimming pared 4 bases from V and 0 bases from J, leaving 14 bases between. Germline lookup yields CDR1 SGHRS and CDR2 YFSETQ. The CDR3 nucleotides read TGCGCCAGCAGCGCCCGGGTCCTTTTCTCTGGAAACACCATATATTTT. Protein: CASSARVLFSGNTIYF.

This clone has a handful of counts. The CDR3 reads CASSPGTAFEQYF. The CDR3 bases are TGTGCCAGCAGCCCAGGGACTGCCTTTGAGCAGTACTTC. The V and J genes are TRBV11-3 and TRBJ2-7; weak D call: TRBD2 (6 bases). CDR1 and CDR2 (germline): SGHNT, YENEEA. The CDR3 is 13 residues long. V was cut by 5 bases and J by 7 bases, with 15 bases left in between.

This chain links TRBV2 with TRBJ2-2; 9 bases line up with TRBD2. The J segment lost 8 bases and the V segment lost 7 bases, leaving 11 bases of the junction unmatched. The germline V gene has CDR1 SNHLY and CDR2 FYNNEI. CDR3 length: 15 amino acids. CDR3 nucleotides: TGTGCCAGCACAATAATAGCGGGGGCTCGTGGGGAGCTGTTTTTT. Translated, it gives CASTIIAGARGELFF.

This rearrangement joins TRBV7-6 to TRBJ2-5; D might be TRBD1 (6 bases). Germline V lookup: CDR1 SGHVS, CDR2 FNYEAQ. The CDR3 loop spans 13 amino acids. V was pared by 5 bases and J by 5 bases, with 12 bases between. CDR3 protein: CASSKYRVETQYF. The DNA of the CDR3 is TGTGCCAGCAGCAAATACAGGGTTGAGACCCAGTACTTC.

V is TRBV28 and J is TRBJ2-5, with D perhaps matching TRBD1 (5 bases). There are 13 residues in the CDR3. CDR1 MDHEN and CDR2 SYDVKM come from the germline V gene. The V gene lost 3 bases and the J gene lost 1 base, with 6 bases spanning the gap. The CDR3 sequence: CASSLTVQETQYF. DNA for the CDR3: TGTGCCAGCAGTTTGACAGTCCAAGAGACCCAGTACTTC. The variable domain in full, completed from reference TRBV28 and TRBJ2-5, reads DVKVTQSSRYLVKRTGEKVFLECVQDMDHENMFWYRQDPGLGLRLIYFSYDVKMKEKGDIPEGYSVSREKKERFSLILESASTNQTSMYLCASSLTVQETQYFGPGTRLLVL.

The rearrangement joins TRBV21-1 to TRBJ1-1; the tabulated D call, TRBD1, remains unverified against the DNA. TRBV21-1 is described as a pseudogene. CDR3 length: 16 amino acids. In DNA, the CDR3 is TGTGCCAGCACCCAAAGGACAGGGAAAGAAAACACTGAAGCTTTCTTT. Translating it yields CASTQRTGKENTEAFF.

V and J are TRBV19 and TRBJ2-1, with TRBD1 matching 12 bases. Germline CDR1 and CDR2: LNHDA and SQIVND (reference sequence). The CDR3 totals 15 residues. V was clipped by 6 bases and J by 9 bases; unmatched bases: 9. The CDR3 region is CASRGTGTGGGEQFF. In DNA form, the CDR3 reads TGTGCCAGTAGGGGAACCGGGACAGGGGGCGGTGAGCAGTTCTTC.

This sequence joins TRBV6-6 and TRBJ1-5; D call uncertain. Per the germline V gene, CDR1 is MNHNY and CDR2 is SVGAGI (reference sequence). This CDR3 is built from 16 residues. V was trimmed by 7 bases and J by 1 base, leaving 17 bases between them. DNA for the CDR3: TGTGCCAGCACCACGTCTATGGGAGGGAGCAATCAGCCCCAGCATTTT. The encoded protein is CASTTSMGGSNQPQHF.

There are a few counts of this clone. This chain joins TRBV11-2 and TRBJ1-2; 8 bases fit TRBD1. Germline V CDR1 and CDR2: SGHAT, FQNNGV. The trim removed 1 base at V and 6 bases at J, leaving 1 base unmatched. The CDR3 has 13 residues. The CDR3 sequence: CASSLGTGNGYTF. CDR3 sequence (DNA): TGTGCCAGCAGCTTAGGGACAGGGAATGGCTACACCTTC.

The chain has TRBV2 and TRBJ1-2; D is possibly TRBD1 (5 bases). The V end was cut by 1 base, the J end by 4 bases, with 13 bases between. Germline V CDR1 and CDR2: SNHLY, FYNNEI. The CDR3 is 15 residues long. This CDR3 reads CASSEGNRGSYGYTF. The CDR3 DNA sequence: TGTGCCAGCAGTGAAGGGAATCGGGGGTCCTATGGCTACACCTTC.

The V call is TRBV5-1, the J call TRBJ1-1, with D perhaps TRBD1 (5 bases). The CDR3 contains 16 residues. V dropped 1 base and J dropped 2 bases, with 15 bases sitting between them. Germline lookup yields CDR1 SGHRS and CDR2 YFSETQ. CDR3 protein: CASSLTVQGTNTEAFF. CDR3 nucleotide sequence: TGCGCCAGCAGCTTGACGGTTCAGGGAACAAACACTGAAGCTTTCTTT. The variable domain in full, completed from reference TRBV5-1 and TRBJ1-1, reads KAGVTQTPRYLIKTRGQQVTLSCSPISGHRSVSWYQQTPGQGLQFLFEYFSETQRNKGNFPGRFSGRQFSNSRSEMNVSTLELGDSALYLCASSLTVQGTNTEAFFGQGTRLTVV.